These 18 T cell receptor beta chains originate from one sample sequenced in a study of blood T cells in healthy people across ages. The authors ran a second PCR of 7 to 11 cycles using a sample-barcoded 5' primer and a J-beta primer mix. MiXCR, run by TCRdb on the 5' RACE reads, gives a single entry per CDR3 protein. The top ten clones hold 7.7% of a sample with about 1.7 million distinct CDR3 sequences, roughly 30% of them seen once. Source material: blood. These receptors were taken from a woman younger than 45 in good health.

DNA of the CDR3: TGTGCCAGCAGTGTGGACAGGGCTGGACGGGAGCTGTTTTTT. Protein: CASSVDRAGRELFF. The chain uses TRBV6-1 and TRBJ2-2; 8 nucleotides match TRBD1. The CDR3 spans 14 residues. The germline V gene has CDR1 MNHNS and CDR2 SASEGT. Losses at the gene ends were 4 bases for V and 9 bases for J; bases not matched to a gene: 7.

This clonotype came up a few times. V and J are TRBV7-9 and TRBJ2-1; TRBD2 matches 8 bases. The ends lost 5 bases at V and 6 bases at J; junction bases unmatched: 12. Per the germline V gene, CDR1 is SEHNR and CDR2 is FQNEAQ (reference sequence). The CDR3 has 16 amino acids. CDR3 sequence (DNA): TGTGCCAGCAGCCCGGGGGGGAGTTTTGCCTTCAATGAGCAGTTCTTC. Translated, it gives CASSPGGSFAFNEQFF.

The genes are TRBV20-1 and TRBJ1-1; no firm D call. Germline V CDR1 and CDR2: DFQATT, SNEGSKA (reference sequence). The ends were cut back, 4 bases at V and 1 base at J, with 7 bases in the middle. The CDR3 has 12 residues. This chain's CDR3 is CSATLRNTEAFF. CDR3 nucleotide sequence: TGCAGTGCTACCCTGAGGAACACTGAAGCTTTCTTT.

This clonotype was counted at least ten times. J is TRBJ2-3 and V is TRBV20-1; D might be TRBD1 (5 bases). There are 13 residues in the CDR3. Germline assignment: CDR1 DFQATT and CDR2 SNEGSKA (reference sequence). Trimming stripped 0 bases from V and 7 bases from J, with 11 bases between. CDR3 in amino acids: CSARDPSGYTQYF. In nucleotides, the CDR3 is TGCAGTGCTAGAGATCCCTCAGGGTATACGCAGTATTTT.

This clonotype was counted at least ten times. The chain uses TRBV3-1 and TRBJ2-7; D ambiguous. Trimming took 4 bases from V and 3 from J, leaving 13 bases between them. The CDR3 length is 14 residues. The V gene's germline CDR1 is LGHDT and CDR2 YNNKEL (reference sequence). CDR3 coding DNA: TGTGCCAGCAGCCCCAAGACCGATTTCTACGAGCAGTACTTC. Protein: CASSPKTDFYEQYF.

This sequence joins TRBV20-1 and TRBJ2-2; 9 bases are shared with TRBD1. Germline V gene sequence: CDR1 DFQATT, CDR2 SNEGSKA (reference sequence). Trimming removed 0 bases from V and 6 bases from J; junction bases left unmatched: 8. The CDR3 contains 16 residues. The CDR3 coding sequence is TGCAGTGCTAGAGACCCGACAGGGGGAGTAGCCGGGGAGCTGTTTTTT. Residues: CSARDPTGGVAGELFF.

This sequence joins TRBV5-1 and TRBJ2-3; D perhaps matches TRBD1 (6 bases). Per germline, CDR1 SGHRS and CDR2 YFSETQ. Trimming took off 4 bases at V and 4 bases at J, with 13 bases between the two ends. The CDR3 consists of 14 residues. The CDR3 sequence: CASSQSNRADTQYF. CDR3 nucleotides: TGCGCCAGCAGCCAGAGTAACAGGGCAGATACGCAGTATTTT.

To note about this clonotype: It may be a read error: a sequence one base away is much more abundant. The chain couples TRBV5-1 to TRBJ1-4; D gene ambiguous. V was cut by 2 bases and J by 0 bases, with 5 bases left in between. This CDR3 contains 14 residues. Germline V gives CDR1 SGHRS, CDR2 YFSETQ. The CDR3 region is CASSLKATNEKLFF. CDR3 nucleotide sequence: TGCGCCAGCAGCTTAAAGGCAACTAATGAAAAACTGTTTTTT.

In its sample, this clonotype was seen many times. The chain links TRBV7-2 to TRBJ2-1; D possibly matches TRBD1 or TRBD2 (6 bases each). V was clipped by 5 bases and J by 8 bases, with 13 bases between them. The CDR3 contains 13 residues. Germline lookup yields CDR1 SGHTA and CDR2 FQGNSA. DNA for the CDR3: TGTGCCAGCAGCCTCGAGAGGGGGGATGAGCAGTTCTTC. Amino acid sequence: CASSLERGDEQFF.

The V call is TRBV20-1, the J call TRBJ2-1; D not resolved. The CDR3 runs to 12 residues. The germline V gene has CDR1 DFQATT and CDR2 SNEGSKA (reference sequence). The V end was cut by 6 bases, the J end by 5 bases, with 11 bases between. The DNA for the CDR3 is TGCAGTGCAGAGGAATCTCACAATGAGCAGTTCTTC. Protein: CSAEESHNEQFF.

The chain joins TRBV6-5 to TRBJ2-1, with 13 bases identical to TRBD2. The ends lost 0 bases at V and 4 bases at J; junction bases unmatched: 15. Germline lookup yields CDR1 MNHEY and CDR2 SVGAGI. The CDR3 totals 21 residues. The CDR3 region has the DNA TGTGCCAGCAGTTACTCCCGCGGACTAGCGGGAGTGGGGGGTCGATACAATGAGCAGTTCTTC. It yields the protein CASSYSRGLAGVGGRYNEQFF.

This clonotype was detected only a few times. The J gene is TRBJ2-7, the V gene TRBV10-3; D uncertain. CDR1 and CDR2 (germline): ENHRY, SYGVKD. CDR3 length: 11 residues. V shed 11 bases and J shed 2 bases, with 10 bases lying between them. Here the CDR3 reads CAAKGTYEQYF. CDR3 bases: TGTGCCGCCAAGGGAACCTACGAGCAGTACTTC.

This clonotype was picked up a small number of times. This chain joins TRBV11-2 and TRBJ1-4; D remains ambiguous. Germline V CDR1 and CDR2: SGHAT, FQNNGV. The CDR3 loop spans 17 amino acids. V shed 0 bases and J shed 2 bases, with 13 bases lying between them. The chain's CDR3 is CASSLEGGSSTNEKLFF. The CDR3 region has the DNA TGTGCCAGCAGCTTAGAAGGCGGGTCCAGTACTAATGAAAAACTGTTTTTT.

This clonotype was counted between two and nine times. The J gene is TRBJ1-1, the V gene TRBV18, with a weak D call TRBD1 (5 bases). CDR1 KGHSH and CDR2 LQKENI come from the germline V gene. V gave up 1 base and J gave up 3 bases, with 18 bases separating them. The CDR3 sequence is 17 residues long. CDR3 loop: CASSPQSPGRADTEAFF. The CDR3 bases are TGTGCCAGCTCACCACAAAGCCCAGGGAGGGCCGACACTGAAGCTTTCTTT.

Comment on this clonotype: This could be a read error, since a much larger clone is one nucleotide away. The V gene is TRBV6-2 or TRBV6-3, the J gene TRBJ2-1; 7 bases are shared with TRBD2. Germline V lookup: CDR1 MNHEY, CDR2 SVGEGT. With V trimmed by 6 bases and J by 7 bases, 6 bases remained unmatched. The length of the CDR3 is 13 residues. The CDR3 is CASRYQRDNEQFF. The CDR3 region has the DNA TGTGCCAGCAGGTACCAGCGGGATAATGAGCAGTTCTTC.

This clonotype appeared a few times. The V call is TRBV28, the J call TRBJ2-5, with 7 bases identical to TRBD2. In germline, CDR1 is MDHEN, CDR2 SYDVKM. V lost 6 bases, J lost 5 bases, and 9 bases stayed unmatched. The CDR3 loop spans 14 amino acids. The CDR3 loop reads CASRKWEGLETQYF. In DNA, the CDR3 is TGTGCCAGCAGGAAATGGGAGGGGCTGGAGACCCAGTACTTC.

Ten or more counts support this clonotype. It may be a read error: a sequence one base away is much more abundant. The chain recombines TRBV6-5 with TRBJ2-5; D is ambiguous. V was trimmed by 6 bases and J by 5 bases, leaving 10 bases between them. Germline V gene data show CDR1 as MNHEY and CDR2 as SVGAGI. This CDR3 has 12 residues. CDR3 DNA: TGTGCCAGCAGCTTCTACGGGGAGACCCAGTACTTC. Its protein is CASSFYGETQYF.

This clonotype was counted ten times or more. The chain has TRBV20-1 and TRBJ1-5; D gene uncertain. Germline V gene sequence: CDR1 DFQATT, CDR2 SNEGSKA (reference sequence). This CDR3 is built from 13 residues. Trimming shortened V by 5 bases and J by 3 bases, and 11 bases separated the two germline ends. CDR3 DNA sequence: TGCAGTGCTCCCTCAACGCTCAATCAGCCCCAGCATTTT. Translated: CSAPSTLNQPQHF.